This TCR beta chain was sequenced during a study of ipilimumab plus nivolumab after autologous stem cell transplantation. Whole-study context: A median of about eight nivolumab and roughly 5 ipilimumab doses were given.

V shed 5 bases and J shed 1 base, with 5 bases lying between them. CDR1 and CDR2 (germline): SNHLY, FYNNEI. The CDR3 is made up of 12 amino acids. This table comes from immunoSEQ multiplex PCR, and its TCRdb copy is limited to in-frame clones, with some not included. The data hold approximately 84,000 clones, with 83% observed a single time. Ipilimumab, 1 mg/kg, started 14 to 28 days after autologous transplant. Patients got 3 mg/kg IV nivolumab weeks 1, 4, 7, 10, then biweekly through week 26. The sample was PBMCs, taken in a trial of ipilimumab plus nivolumab as post-transplant consolidation. The chain employs TRBV2 and TRBJ2-5, with D possibly TRBD2 on 5 matching bases. The TCR was taken from a male donor with diffuse large B-cell lymphoma. The DNA of the CDR3 is TGTGCCAGCAGTCGGGGCCAAGAGACCCAGTACTTC. Translating it yields CASSRGQETQYF.